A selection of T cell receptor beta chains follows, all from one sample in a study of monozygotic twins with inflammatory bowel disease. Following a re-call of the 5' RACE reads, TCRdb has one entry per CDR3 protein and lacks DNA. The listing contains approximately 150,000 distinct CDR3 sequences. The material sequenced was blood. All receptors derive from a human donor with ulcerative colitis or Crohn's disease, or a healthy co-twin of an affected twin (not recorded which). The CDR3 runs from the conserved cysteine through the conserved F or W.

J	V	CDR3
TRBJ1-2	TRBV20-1	CSARAVGSSPNYGYTF
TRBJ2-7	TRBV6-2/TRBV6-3	CASTPPAGGRYEQYF
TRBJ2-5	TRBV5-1	CASSSGTRGETQYF
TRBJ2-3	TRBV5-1	CASSLGQLSTDTQYF
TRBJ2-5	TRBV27	CASSPQGLAGLQETQYF
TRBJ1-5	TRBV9	CASSVEGSNQPQHF
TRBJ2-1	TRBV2	CASRDGTSVDNEQFF
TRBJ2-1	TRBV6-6	CASSYSQGLGEQFF
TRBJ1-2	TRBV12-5	CASGRLRGATYNYGYTF
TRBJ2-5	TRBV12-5	CASGEPGPLETQYF
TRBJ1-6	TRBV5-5	CASSLAGTAESPLHF
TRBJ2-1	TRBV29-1	CSVALGQGAGNEQFF
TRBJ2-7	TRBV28	CASSFPSGRSLFYYEQYF
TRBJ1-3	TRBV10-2	CASRKTGPGNTIYF
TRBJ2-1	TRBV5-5	CASSTTGAYNERFF
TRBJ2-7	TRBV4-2	CASSQENGGGRDEQYF
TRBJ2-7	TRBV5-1	CASSLKGGSSYEQYF
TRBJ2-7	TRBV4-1	CASSQGGGRGAYEQYF
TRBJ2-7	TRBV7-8	CASSLEGTYLEQYF
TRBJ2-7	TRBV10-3	CAISSGQANSYEQYF
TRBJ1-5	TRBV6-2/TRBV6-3	CASSRTDPSNQPQHF
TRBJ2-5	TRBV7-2	CASSLAGDYQETQYF
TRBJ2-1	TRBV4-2	CASSQGVGTSGTNEQFF
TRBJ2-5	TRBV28	CATKGLPRETQYF
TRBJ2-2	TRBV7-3	CASSLTPGQAGELFF
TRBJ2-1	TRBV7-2	CASSLGTSGSSYNEQFF
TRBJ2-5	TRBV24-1	CATSDSSRGETQYF
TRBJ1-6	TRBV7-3	CASSLSPGGGSPLHF
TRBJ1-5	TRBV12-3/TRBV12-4	CASSLRAGTNQPQHF
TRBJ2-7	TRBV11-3	CASSFQGSDEQYF
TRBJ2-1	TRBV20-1	CSAQTGTTYNEQFF
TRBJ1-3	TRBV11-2	CASSLTPGGSSGNTIYF
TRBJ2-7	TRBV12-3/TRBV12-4	CASSFDFSSYEQYF